This TCR beta chain was identified during a study of T cells in Graves' hyperthyroidism and ophthalmopathy. The CDR3 runs 13 residues. V trimming: 0 bases; J trimming: 8 bases; junction bases outside the gene matches: 4. Germline V gene lookup returns CDR1 SGHRS and CDR2 YFSETQ. This clonotype was observed at least ten times. RNA transcripts gave rise to amplified TCR beta CDR3 regions. A first-round RT-PCR of the TCR CDR3 used the HTBI primer set. Using its own MiXCR run on the multiplex PCR reads, TCRdb lists one record per CDR3 protein. This repertoire shows around 430,000 distinct CDR3 sequences, around 14% found once; its top ten account for approximately 32%. Hyperthyroidism of Graves' type that showed no ophthalmopathy progression within 18 months was stable. Patients aged 18 to 65 with hyperthyroidism were newly diagnosed, with duration under 2 months. Uncontrolled infection, other autoimmune disease, pregnancy or lactation led to exclusion. Thyroid ultrasound and orbital computed tomography, with clinical symptoms and serum thyroxine and TRAb, informed diagnoses.

The receptor was derived from a woman aged 30 to 39 with Graves' hyperthyroidism. The J gene is TRBJ1-2, the V gene TRBV5-1; 7 nucleotides align to TRBD1. The material sequenced was blood. This CDR3 is CASSLGQGRGYTF. CDR3 nucleotide sequence: TGCGCCAGCAGCTTGGGACAGGGTCGAGGCTACACCTTC. Variable domain in full (rest from reference TRBV5-1 and TRBJ1-2): KAGVTQTPRYLIKTRGQQVTLSCSPISGHRSVSWYQQTPGQGLQFLFEYFSETQRNKGNFPGRFSGRQFSNSRSEMNVSTLELGDSALYLCASSLGQGRGYTFGSGTRLTVV.